The sequence of this T cell receptor (beta chain) was determined in a study of persistence of HIV-infected CD4 T cells. Stimulation used about 9.5 ug/mL lysate from CMV-infected fibroblasts. Sorted nonresponding memory CD4+ T cells were CD40L-negative, CD69-negative, CD45RO-high. Anti-CD28/CD49d costimulation, CD40-blocking antibody and enfuvirtide were given to CD8-depleted PBMCs for 18 hours. The libraries were made with immunoSEQ version 4 in survey mode. Sequencing was performed with immunoSEQ multiplex PCR; in TCRdb, only in-frame clones are kept and a portion is missing. The sample lists approximately 26,000 clones; about 80% were seen once. Of note for this clone: Its matching antigen is unknown. Other nucleotide sequences from this sample produce the same CDR3.

V shed 3 bases and J shed 6 bases, with 9 bases lying between them. Germline CDR1 SGHTA, CDR2 FQGTGA. This CDR3 region has 13 residues. Study findings and constraints: Compared with CD3/CD28-stimulated cells, CMV- and Gag-responding cells showed lower TCRbeta richness.

The starting material was CD4+ T cells sorted from PBMCs after roughly 17-hour stimulation, obtained from a patient who received antiretroviral therapy. The rearrangement joins TRBV7-3 to TRBJ2-1; D call uncertain. The receptor was isolated from an adult woman with HIV who was CMV-seropositive. CDR3 loop: CASSFGRSNEQFF. The CDR3 bases are TGTGCCAGCAGCTTCGGACGATCCAATGAGCAGTTCTTC.